Each of the 3 T cell receptor beta chains below was sequenced from the same sample in a study of blood T cell repertoires in COVID-19. The assay was immunoSEQ multiplex PCR, and TCRdb's table has in-frame clones only and misses some. The table records roughly 80,000 clones, roughly 88% of them present only once. The material sequenced was peripheral blood. These receptors came from a man aged 50 to 59 with active COVID-19.

Only a few counts were recorded for this clone. The chain has TRBV7-9 and TRBJ1-1; D ambiguous. The V gene lost 5 bases and the J gene lost 1 base, with 14 bases spanning the gap. This CDR3 comprises 15 residues. Germline CDR1 SEHNR, CDR2 FQNEAQ (reference sequence). The CDR3 region is CASSLNLYGNTEAFF. The CDR3, as DNA: TGTGCCAGCAGCCTAAACTTGTACGGGAACACTGAAGCTTTCTTT. The whole variable domain, remainder taken from reference TRBV7-9 and TRBJ1-1, is DTGVSQNPRHKITKRGQNVTFRCDPISEHNRLYWYRQTLGQGPEFLTYFQNEAQLEKSRLLSDRFSAERPKGSFSTLEIQRTEQGDSAMYLCASSLNLYGNTEAFFGQGTRLTVV.

The chain carries TRBV20-1 and TRBJ2-1; D gene uncertain. V was shortened by 3 bases and J by 4 bases, with 7 bases between the two germline ends. The CDR3 is made up of 12 amino acids. Germline V gene sequence: CDR1 DFQATT, CDR2 SNEGSKA (reference sequence). The CDR3 DNA reads TGCAGTGCTAGTTGGCAGTACAATGAGCAGTTCTTC. It translates to CSASWQYNEQFF.

The V gene is TRBV28, the J gene TRBJ2-7, with a possible D match to TRBD2 (6 bases). The ends were cut back, 7 bases at V and 6 bases at J, with 13 bases in the middle. CDR3 length: 12 amino acids. Germline CDR1 reads MDHEN; CDR2 reads SYDVKM. The CDR3 reads CASKGGKSEQYF. The CDR3 DNA sequence: TGTGCCAGCAAAGGCGGGAAAAGCGAGCAGTACTTC.